This entry concerns a single TCR beta chain. Its antigen is unidentified. This sample was taken from a study of beta chain features in type 1 diabetes. Study-wide findings and caveats: TCRB CDR3s from Type 1 diabetes patients were moderately but significantly shorter in all four CD4+ subsets.

The whole isolated RNA underwent reverse transcription, so sequencing captured expressed TCRB transcripts. Assay used: immunoSEQ multiplex PCR; TCRdb lists only in-frame clones, some missing. The repertoire has about 710,000 clones, over 12% of them found once; the top ten carry 0.035% to 0.04%. V was cut by 5 bases and J by 7 bases, with 12 bases left in between. Germline V gene data show CDR1 as SGHTA and CDR2 as FQGTGA. CDR3 size: 13 residues. The TCR originated in a man aged 18 to 29 with type 1 diabetes. The chain has TRBV7-3 and TRBJ2-1, with D maybe TRBD2 (5 bases). Material for sequencing was naive CD4+ T cells from blood. The CDR3 nucleotides read TGTGCCAGCAGCCTCCCGGGGTTGAATGAGCAGTTCTTC. This translates into CASSLPGLNEQFF.